The 5 T cell receptor beta chains below come from one sample, sequenced in a study of tumor-infiltrating lymphocytes in localized non-small cell lung cancer. The repertoire was sequenced with immunoSEQ multiplex PCR; TCRdb's copy has only in-frame clones and lacks some. The sample lists tens of thousands of clones, approximately 59% occurring once. The sample comprised lung tumor tissue. All receptors come from a human donor with non-small cell lung cancer.

The chain couples TRBV15 to TRBJ2-1, with a possible D match to TRBD1 (6 bases). CDR1 LNHNV and CDR2 YYDKDF come from the germline V gene (reference sequence). Trimming removed 5 bases at V and 7 bases at J, with 12 bases between. The CDR3 is made up of 13 amino acids. DNA of the CDR3: TGTGCCACCAGCTCCCAAACAGGGAATGAGCAGTTCTTC. It yields the protein CATSSQTGNEQFF.

CDR3 sequence reads: CASSYSPDRAYNEQFF. CDR3 DNA: TGTGCCAGCAGTTACTCTCCCGACAGGGCCTACAATGAGCAGTTCTTC. The chain couples TRBV6-6 to TRBJ2-1, with 7 positions matching TRBD1. V lost 0 bases to trimming and J lost 2 bases; unmatched junction nucleotides: 4. The CDR3 runs 16 residues. The germline V gene encodes CDR1 MNHNY and CDR2 SVGAGI (reference sequence).

A single count supports this clone. V gene TRBV11-3 combines with J gene TRBJ2-7; D uncertain. The V end lost 5 bases, the J end lost 10 bases, and 15 bases lay between the germline ends. This CDR3 is built from 12 residues. CDR1 is SGHNT and CDR2 is YENEEA in the germline V gene. In DNA, the CDR3 is TGTGCCAGCAGCCACGACCACGGAGAACAGTACTTC. It specifies CASSHDHGEQYF.

This clone was detected once. The V gene is TRBV5-1, the J gene TRBJ1-1; no firm D call. The CDR3 spans 15 residues. Per germline, CDR1 SGHRS and CDR2 YFSETQ. Trimming removed 0 bases from V and 1 base from J, with 10 bases in between. In DNA, the CDR3 is TGCGCCAGCAGCTTGGACACGATGGGGAACACTGAAGCTTTCTTT. This gives the protein CASSLDTMGNTEAFF.

The chain combines TRBV2 with TRBJ2-7; possible D gene TRBD1, 6 bases. The CDR3 loop spans 13 amino acids. V lost 5 bases and J 3 bases, leaving 11 bases between the germline ends. Per germline, CDR1 SNHLY and CDR2 FYNNEI. The CDR3 DNA sequence: TGTGCCAGCAGTAAGACAGGTAGCTACGAGCAGTACTTC. As protein: CASSKTGSYEQYF.